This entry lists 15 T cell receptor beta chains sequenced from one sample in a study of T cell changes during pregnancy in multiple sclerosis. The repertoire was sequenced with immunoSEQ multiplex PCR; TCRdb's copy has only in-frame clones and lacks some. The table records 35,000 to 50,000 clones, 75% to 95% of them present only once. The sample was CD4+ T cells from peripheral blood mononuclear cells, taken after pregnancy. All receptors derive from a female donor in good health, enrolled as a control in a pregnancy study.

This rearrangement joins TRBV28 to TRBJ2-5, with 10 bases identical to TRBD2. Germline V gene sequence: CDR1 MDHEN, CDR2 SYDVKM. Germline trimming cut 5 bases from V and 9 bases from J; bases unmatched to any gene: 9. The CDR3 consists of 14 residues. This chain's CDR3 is CASSLTSGREAQYF. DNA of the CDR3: TGTGCCAGCAGTCTGACTAGCGGGCGGGAGGCCCAGTACTTC.

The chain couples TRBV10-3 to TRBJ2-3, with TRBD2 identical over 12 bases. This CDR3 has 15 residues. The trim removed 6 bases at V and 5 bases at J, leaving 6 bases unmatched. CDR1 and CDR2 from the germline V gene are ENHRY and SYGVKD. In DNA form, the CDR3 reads TGTGCCATCAGCCCCACTAGCGGGGGGATAGATACGCAGTATTTT. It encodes CAISPTSGGIDTQYF.

CDR3 sequence (DNA): TGCAGCGGGGGACAGGGGGATTGGGGTGAGCAGTTCTTC. Translation gives CSGGQGDWGEQFF. The V gene is TRBV29-1, the J gene TRBJ2-1, with TRBD1 identical over 11 bases. V lost 7 bases to trimming and J lost 9 bases; unmatched junction nucleotides: 8. CDR3 length: 13 amino acids. Germline assignment: CDR1 SQVTM and CDR2 ANQGSEA.

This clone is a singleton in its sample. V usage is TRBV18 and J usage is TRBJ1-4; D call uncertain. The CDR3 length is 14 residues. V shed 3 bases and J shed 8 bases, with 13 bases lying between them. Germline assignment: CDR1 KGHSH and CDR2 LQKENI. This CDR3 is CASSPPGGAEKLFF. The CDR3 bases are TGTGCCAGCTCACCCCCGGGAGGAGCAGAAAAACTGTTTTTT.

The DNA for the CDR3 is TGTGCCAGCGGACAGGGCGAAGACGAGCAGTACTTC. As protein: CASGQGEDEQYF. The chain combines TRBV6-5 with TRBJ2-7; 8 bases are shared with TRBD1. The CDR3 runs to 12 residues. Germline CDR1 is MNHEY and CDR2 is SVGAGI. V dropped 8 bases and J dropped 5; count of bases not matched to a gene: 5.

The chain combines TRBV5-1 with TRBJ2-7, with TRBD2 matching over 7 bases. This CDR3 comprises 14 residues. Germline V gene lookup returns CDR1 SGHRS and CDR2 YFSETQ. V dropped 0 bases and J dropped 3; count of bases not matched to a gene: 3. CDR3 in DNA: TGCGCCAGCAGCTTGGGCGGCGGGGGCTACGAGCAGTACTTC. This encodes CASSLGGGGYEQYF.

The CDR3 bases are TGCAGCGCCGCGGGGAGGTTGACAGATACGCAGTATTTT. It codes for CSAAGRLTDTQYF. The chain uses TRBV29-1 and TRBJ2-3, with a tentative D call TRBD2 (6 bases). The CDR3 covers 13 residues. V gave up 7 bases and J gave up 3 bases, with 14 bases separating them. Germline V gives CDR1 SQVTM, CDR2 ANQGSEA.

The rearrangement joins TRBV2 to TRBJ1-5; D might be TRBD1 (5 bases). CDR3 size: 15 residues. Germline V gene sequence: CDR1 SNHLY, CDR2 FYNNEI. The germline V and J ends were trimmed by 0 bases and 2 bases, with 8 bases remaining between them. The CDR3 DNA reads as TGTGCCAGCAGTGAAGCGATGGGGCGCAATCAGCCCCAGCATTTT. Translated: CASSEAMGRNQPQHF.

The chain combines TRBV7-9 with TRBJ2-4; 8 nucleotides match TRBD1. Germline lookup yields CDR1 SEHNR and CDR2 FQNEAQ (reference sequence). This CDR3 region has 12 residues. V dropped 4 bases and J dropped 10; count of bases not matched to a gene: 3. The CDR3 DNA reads TGTGCCAGCAGCTCGGGACAGGAGATTCAGTACTTC. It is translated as CASSSGQEIQYF.

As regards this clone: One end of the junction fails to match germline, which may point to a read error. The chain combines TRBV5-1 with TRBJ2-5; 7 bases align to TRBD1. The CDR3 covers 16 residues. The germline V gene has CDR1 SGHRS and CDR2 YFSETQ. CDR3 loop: CASRLAFGTVQETQYF. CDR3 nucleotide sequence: TGCGCCAGCAGATTGGCCTTCGGGACAGTACAAGAGACCCAGTACTTC.

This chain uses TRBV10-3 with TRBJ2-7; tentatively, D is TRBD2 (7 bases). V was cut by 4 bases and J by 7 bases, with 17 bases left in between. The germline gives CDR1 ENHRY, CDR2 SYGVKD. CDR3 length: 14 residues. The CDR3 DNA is TGTGCCATCAGTGGGCGGGGGCTAGCGGAAGAGCAGTACTTC. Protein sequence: CAISGRGLAEEQYF.

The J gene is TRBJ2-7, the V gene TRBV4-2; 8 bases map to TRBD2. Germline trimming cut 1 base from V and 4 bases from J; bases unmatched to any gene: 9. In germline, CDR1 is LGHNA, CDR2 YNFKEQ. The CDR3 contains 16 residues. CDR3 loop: CASSQGQLADNYEQYF. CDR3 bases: TGTGCCAGCAGCCAAGGTCAACTAGCGGATAATTACGAGCAGTACTTC.

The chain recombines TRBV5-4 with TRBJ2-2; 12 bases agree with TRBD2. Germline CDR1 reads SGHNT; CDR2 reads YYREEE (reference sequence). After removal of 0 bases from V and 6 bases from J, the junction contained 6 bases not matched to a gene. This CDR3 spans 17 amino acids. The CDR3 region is CASSLGLAGVTSGELFF. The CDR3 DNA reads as TGTGCCAGCAGCTTGGGACTAGCGGGAGTTACTTCCGGGGAGCTGTTTTTT.

The CDR3 nucleotides read TGTGCCAGCAGCTTGGCACGACGGACAAATGAAAAACTGTTTTTT. It codes for CASSLARRTNEKLFF. This chain joins TRBV5-5 and TRBJ1-4; D is perhaps TRBD1 (5 bases). CDR1 and CDR2 (germline): SGHKS, YYEKEE (reference sequence). The CDR3 is 15 residues long. The V end lost 0 bases, the J end lost 5 bases, and 11 bases lay between the germline ends.

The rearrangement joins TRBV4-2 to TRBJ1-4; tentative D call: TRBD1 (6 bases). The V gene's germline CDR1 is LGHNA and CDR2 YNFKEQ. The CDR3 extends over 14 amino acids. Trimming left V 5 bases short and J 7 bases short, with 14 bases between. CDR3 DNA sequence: TGTGCCAGCAGCAAAAACAGGGTCGGTGAAAAACTGTTTTTT. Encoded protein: CASSKNRVGEKLFF.